This passage covers 19 T cell receptor beta chains from one sample sequenced in a study of shared clonotypes between healthy human individuals (dated by TCRdb to the early 2020s). Library construction relied on the immunoSEQ multiplex PCR assay. Sourced from immuneACCESS, this table was stored by TCRdb with only in-frame sequences that have V and J called. A share of the clones is absent; for the studies checked, an unresolved V gene accounts for under half, and the remainder has no known explanation. Within this sample are roughly 600,000 clones, with roughly 98% of them counted one time only. 0.3% to 0.35% of the sample goes to the ten largest clones. For the CD8 naive samples, CD45RO-negative cells were positively selected for CCR7, yielding a CD45RA+CCR7+ population from which TemRA cells were excluded. Sequencing used naive CD8+ T cells sorted from blood. What this sample's cell subset or site label stands for: CD45RA+CCR7+. The receptors here all came from a young man in good health.

The chain combines TRBV30 with TRBJ1-4; maybe TRBD1 (5 bases). Trimming stripped 5 bases from V and 8 bases from J, with 15 bases between. The CDR3 loop spans 13 amino acids. Germline loops: CDR1 GTSNPN, CDR2 SVGIG (reference sequence). Written as DNA, the CDR3 is TGTGCCTGGGCAGTCGGGACCACCGAAAAACTGTTTTTT. Translated, it gives CAWAVGTTEKLFF.

V usage is TRBV7-8 and J usage is TRBJ2-5, with TRBD1 identical over 8 bases. The V gene end was trimmed by 2 bases and the J gene end by 4 bases; junction bases not matched to a gene: 12. The CDR3 has 17 amino acids. CDR1 and CDR2 (germline): SGHVS, FQNEAQ. CDR3 in amino acids: CASSLRLGQGAAETQYF. In nucleotides, the CDR3 is TGTGCCAGCAGCTTAAGGTTGGGCCAGGGGGCTGCAGAGACCCAGTACTTC. The full variable domain, rest sourced from reference TRBV7-8 and TRBJ2-5, is GAGVSQSPRYKVAKRGQDVALRCDPISGHVSLFWYQQALGQGPEFLTYFQNEAQLDKSGLPSDRFFAERPEGSVSTLKIQRTQQEDSAVYLCASSLRLGQGAAETQYFGPGTRLLVL.

The chain is built from TRBV4-3 and TRBJ2-7; TRBD2 might be the D (5 bases). Germline V gene lookup returns CDR1 LGHNA and CDR2 YSLEER. Deletions cut 4 bases from V and 3 bases from J, with 10 bases between. This CDR3 spans 13 amino acids. The CDR3 spells CASSPYRGYEQYF. The CDR3 DNA reads as TGCGCCAGCAGCCCATACCGGGGCTACGAGCAGTACTTC.

The chain is built from TRBV4-1 and TRBJ2-7; perhaps TRBD1 as D (6 bases). Trimming took 2 bases from V and 4 from J, leaving 12 bases between them. The CDR3 totals 14 residues. Germline values: CDR1 MGHRA, CDR2 YSYEKL. The CDR3, as DNA: TGCGCCAGCAGCCAACACGACAGGCGGTACGAGCAGTACTTC. Translated: CASSQHDRRYEQYF.

V gene TRBV7-6 combines with J gene TRBJ2-3, with 7 nucleotides matching TRBD1. Germline assignment: CDR1 SGHVS and CDR2 FNYEAQ. The junction had 11 bases not matched to a gene; V was cut back by 5 bases and J by 0 bases. CDR3 length: 17 residues. The CDR3 reads CASSRARGHESTDTQYF. CDR3 sequence (DNA): TGTGCCAGCAGCCGAGCAAGGGGGCACGAGAGCACAGATACGCAGTATTTT. Filled out from reference TRBV7-6 and TRBJ2-3, the complete variable domain reads GAGVSQSPRYKVTKRGQDVALRCDPISGHVSLYWYRQALGQGPEFLTYFNYEAQQDKSGLPNDRFSAERPEGSISTLTIQRTEQRDSAMYRCASSRARGHESTDTQYFGPGTRLTVL.

This chain links TRBV9 with TRBJ1-1; perhaps TRBD1 as D (6 bases). The germline gives CDR1 SGDLS, CDR2 YYNGEE. With 0 bases removed from V and 4 bases from J, the gap between germline ends came to 16 bases. This CDR3 region has 16 residues. The CDR3 here is CASSVDQGTAITEAFF. The CDR3 nucleotides read TGTGCCAGCAGCGTAGACCAGGGGACCGCCATCACTGAAGCTTTCTTT.

The genes are TRBV28 and TRBJ1-1; 9 bases are a match to TRBD1. Germline CDR1 reads MDHEN; CDR2 reads SYDVKM. The V segment lost 3 bases and the J segment 5 bases; nucleotides outside the gene matches: 4. This CDR3 spans 14 amino acids. This CDR3 is CASSLGQGFTEAFF. CDR3 DNA: TGTGCCAGCAGTTTGGGACAGGGTTTTACTGAAGCTTTCTTT.

CDR3 residues: CASSPGTGASYEQYF. CDR3 nucleotides: TGTGCCAGCAGTCCCGGGACAGGGGCCTCCTACGAGCAGTACTTC. V is TRBV7-8 and J is TRBJ2-7; 10 bases agree with TRBD1. The V segment lost 6 bases and the J segment 0 bases; nucleotides outside the gene matches: 5. The germline V gene encodes CDR1 SGHVS and CDR2 FQNEAQ. The CDR3 is made up of 15 amino acids.

V and J are TRBV5-5 and TRBJ2-3; D may be TRBD2 (6 bases). Germline V gives CDR1 SGHKS, CDR2 YYEKEE (reference sequence). This CDR3 is 17 amino acids long. Trimming took 6 bases from V and 6 from J, leaving 26 bases between them. CDR3: CASNPSRGTGDGDTQYF. The CDR3, as DNA: TGTGCCAGCAACCCTAGTCGAGGGACGGGAGATGGGGATACGCAGTATTTT.

The chain couples TRBV2 to TRBJ2-5, with 8 bases lining up with TRBD1. From germline, CDR1 is SNHLY and CDR2 FYNNEI. The junction had 10 bases not matched to a gene; V was cut back by 3 bases and J by 1 base. CDR3 length: 17 amino acids. In nucleotides, the CDR3 is TGTGCCAGCAGTGACCTCGGGGCTGGGACAGGCCAAGAGACCCAGTACTTC. The encoded protein is CASSDLGAGTGQETQYF.

As DNA, the CDR3 is TGTGCCAGCAGCGTAGGATGGGGGGACAGACCTTACAATGAGCAGTTCTTC. Its protein is CASSVGWGDRPYNEQFF. This sequence joins TRBV9 and TRBJ2-1, with D perhaps TRBD1 (7 bases). The CDR3 is 17 amino acids. V was shortened by 0 bases and J by 4 bases, with 17 bases between the two germline ends. Germline loops: CDR1 SGDLS, CDR2 YYNGEE.

The chain carries TRBV9 and TRBJ2-3; D gene ambiguous. Trimming cost V 2 bases and J 1 base, with 11 bases left between them. Germline assignment: CDR1 SGDLS and CDR2 YYNGEE. The CDR3 is made up of 15 amino acids. CDR3 coding DNA: TGTGCCAGCAGCGTTTCGGGCTTTGGCACAGATACGCAGTATTTT. Its translation is CASSVSGFGTDTQYF.

This chain links TRBV5-4 with TRBJ2-3, with a tentative D call TRBD1 (6 bases). Germline assignment: CDR1 SGHNT and CDR2 YYREEE (reference sequence). Trimming pared 5 bases from V and 0 bases from J, leaving 13 bases between. The CDR3 runs to 15 residues. CDR3 bases: TGTGCCAGCAGGGGACACCCCTTTAGCACAGATACGCAGTATTTT. It specifies CASRGHPFSTDTQYF. Variable domain in full (rest from reference TRBV5-4 and TRBJ2-3): ETGVTQSPTHLIKTRGQQVTLRCSSQSGHNTVSWYQQALGQGPQFIFQYYREEENGRGNFPPRFSGLQFPNYSSELNVNALELDDSALYLCASRGHPFSTDTQYFGPGTRLTVL.

Turning to this clone: The same CDR3 arises from other DNA sequences in this sample as well. The rearrangement links TRBV7-9 to TRBJ2-7; D not certain. Between the trimmed V and J ends, which lost 3 bases and 2 bases, there was a span of 8 bases. Germline values: CDR1 SEHNR, CDR2 FQNEAQ (reference sequence). The CDR3 covers 13 residues. The CDR3 nucleotides read TGTGCCAGCAGCTTGAGGCAGACCTACGAGCAGTACTTC. This encodes CASSLRQTYEQYF.

V is TRBV20-1 and J is TRBJ2-7, with D maybe TRBD1 (5 bases). CDR1 and CDR2 from the germline V gene are DFQATT and SNEGSKA (reference sequence). Trimming took off 6 bases at V and 3 bases at J, with 9 bases between the two ends. The length of the CDR3 is 11 residues. The CDR3 region is CSAVDSYEQYF. The DNA for the CDR3 is TGCAGTGCAGTAGACAGCTACGAGCAGTACTTC.

The V and J genes are TRBV11-2 and TRBJ2-1; D tentatively reads TRBD1 or TRBD2 (5 bases each). The V gene's germline CDR1 is SGHAT and CDR2 FQNNGV. V lost 5 bases to trimming and J lost 6 bases, with 11 bases between them. The CDR3 is made up of 13 amino acids. CDR3 sequence (DNA): TGTGCCAGCAGCGGGGGTGAATCCAATGAGCAGTTCTTC. Residues: CASSGGESNEQFF.

The rearrangement links TRBV7-9 to TRBJ1-1; no clear D gene. Germline CDR1 SEHNR, CDR2 FQNEAQ (reference sequence). V gave up 1 base and J gave up 2 bases, with 8 bases separating them. The length of the CDR3 is 14 residues. The CDR3 bases are TGTGCCAGCAGCTTAGTAGGTAGTAACACTGAAGCTTTCTTT. Protein product: CASSLVGSNTEAFF.

The genes are TRBV27 and TRBJ2-7; 15 positions match TRBD2. V dropped 2 bases and J dropped 7; count of bases not matched to a gene: 6. The CDR3 runs to 16 residues. The germline V gene has CDR1 MNHEY and CDR2 SMNVEV (reference sequence). CDR3 sequence: CASSLPGLAGGGEQYF. The CDR3 coding sequence is TGTGCCAGCAGTTTACCGGGACTAGCGGGAGGTGGTGAGCAGTACTTC.

The V and J genes are TRBV27 and TRBJ2-1; a possible D gene is TRBD1 (6 bases). Germline V gene sequence: CDR1 MNHEY, CDR2 SMNVEV (reference sequence). This CDR3 is 15 amino acids long. V was shortened by 4 bases and J by 8 bases, with 18 bases between the two germline ends. CDR3 in DNA: TGTGCCAGCAGTTGGGCAGGGGAGTTGATCGATGAGCAGTTCTTC. As protein: CASSWAGELIDEQFF.